The rows below give T cell receptor beta chains drawn from one sample of a study of cytomegalovirus exposure and HLA in healthy donors. Here immunoSEQ multiplex PCR was the method, and the copy in TCRdb shows in-frame clones only, minus some. Altogether more than 100,000 clones are present, more than 60% being singletons, with the ten largest covering 1.5%. Source material: PBMCs. These receptors all come from a woman aged 18 to 35 in good health and CMV-seronegative. Each CDR3 is given with its conserved first and last residue. A D gene is named only where the DNA matches it firmly. Clone size is stated in some rows and not others, as once, few, many or a class when expanded.

V	D	J	size	CDR3
TRBV7-9	NA	TRBJ1-2	NA	CASSSTASNYGYTF
TRBV5-6	NA	TRBJ1-5	NA	CASSLGQSFNQPQHF
TRBV2	TRBD1	TRBJ2-7	once	CASWGQTFYEQYF
TRBV4-1	TRBD2	TRBJ2-2	NA	CASSPTSGRGNTGELFF
TRBV19	TRBD1	TRBJ1-5	NA	CASMDRDSYQPQHF
TRBV25-1	NA	TRBJ1-2	NA	CASSGTDNYGYTF
TRBV5-1	TRBD2	TRBJ2-1	NA	CASSLANGRGGNEQFF
TRBV5-1	NA	TRBJ2-3	NA	CASSVGGRYTDTQYF
TRBV19	TRBD2	TRBJ2-3	NA	CASTPASGRTDTQYF
TRBV19	NA	TRBJ2-3	NA	CASGGLDTQYF
TRBV19	NA	TRBJ1-5	NA	CASKGRVGQPQHF
TRBV5-4	NA	TRBJ2-2	NA	CASSLPPGGGELFF
TRBV4-1	NA	TRBJ2-6	NA	CASSPTSFSGANVLTF
TRBV6-1	NA	TRBJ2-7	once	CASLLYYEQYF
TRBV27	NA	TRBJ1-4	NA	CASSLSLATNEKLFF
TRBV18	TRBD2	TRBJ2-7	NA	CASSPNYGTSGSTYEQYF
TRBV30	NA	TRBJ2-2	NA	CAWSGGAGELFF
TRBV6-5	NA	TRBJ1-2	NA	CASSYGRDAGYTF
TRBV6-5	NA	TRBJ1-1	NA	CASRRAFEAFF
TRBV2	TRBD1	TRBJ1-1	NA	CASSVGTENTEAFF
TRBV30	NA	TRBJ2-1	NA	CAWSPYYNEQFF
TRBV6-5	NA	TRBJ2-6	NA	CASRSFSAANVLTF
TRBV5-6	NA	TRBJ2-2	NA	CASSLTPGVYRNTGELFF
TRBV29-1	TRBD1	TRBJ2-3	NA	CSVLDRGPPDTQYF
TRBV5-1	NA	TRBJ2-7	NA	CASSLSGESSLEQYF
TRBV13	TRBD2	TRBJ2-5	NA	CASSLSLAGLGETQYF